This entry features one TCR beta chain sequence. This clone was counted only a few times. The target of this receptor is not known. Qualities for individual bases were not recorded, and no much larger clone is one base off. CD8 naive samples were obtained by positive selection for CCR7 among CD45RO-negative cells, yielding a CD45RA+CCR7+ population from which TemRA cells were excluded. Donors were healthy HIV-negative adults with no recently reported acute infections or vaccinations. All donors were Caucasian adults living in Nashville, Tennessee, USA. Blood was collected by leukapheresis, and PBMCs were isolated by Ficoll-Histopaque density gradient centrifugation and then cryopreserved in liquid nitrogen vapor phase. Purity and quantity of every magnetically sorted T cell population were checked by analytical flow cytometry. From each sorted fraction, genomic DNA was isolated and quantified by UV absorbance on a Nanodrop 2000c.

This record comes from a study of shared clonotypes between healthy human individuals (dated by TCRdb to about 2020). Background for the entire study: A few men and two women, aged 18 to 49 years, made up the cohort. To increase sequencing depth and limit assay-specific biases, different laboratories used diverse techniques to prepare libraries and sequence TCR repertoires. For each donor, three plates each were used for CD4 naive and CD4 memory, two plates were used for CD8 naive, and one plate was used for CD8 memory. To estimate repertoire size and how much clonotype sharing occurs between individuals, the study deeply sequenced the blood TCR repertoires of five healthy adults. Each donor's leukapheresis produced roughly between roughly 0.85 and 9.5 billion PBMCs.

The investigation overall reported the following: Because the study included only a small number of donors, the genetic and exposure-history diversity represented was limited. Based on pairwise subsampling, the degree of clonotype sharing among donors was expected to be affected by sequencing depth. When a handful of donors were compared, the shared fraction of clonotypes was around 4.6% for naive CD4, approximately 3.5% for naive CD8, roughly 2.5% for memory CD4, and 0.4% for memory CD8. Even with the large sequencing depth, rarefaction of the sorted-subset datasets indicated that sequencing was incomplete. Larger estimated clonotype richness was generally found for naive subsets than for memory subsets. Only blood was sampled, and tissue TCR repertoires likely differ from those in blood. Compared with non-shared clonotypes, clonotypes shared by all four sorted-subset donors had higher generation probabilities.

Using the deep immunoSEQ assay, multiplex PCR amplified TCR CDR3 regions from genomic DNA. Extracted genomic DNA from each cell subset was distributed evenly across all wells of several immunoSEQ 96-well plates, and each plate was treated as a replicate. For sorted subsets, approximately 210 ng genomic DNA, equal to 25,000 to 35,000 T cell genomes, was loaded into each replicate PCR. Purified libraries were quantified with a Qubit 3.0 fluorometer, sized on a Bioanalyzer 2100, and re-quantified with the KAPA Library Quantification kit. Every immunoSEQ 96-well plate was sequenced on a dedicated single-read 150-cycle Illumina NextSeq 550 flow cell. Regarding the original processing steps: Because only junctional sequences without quality scores were contained in the immunoSEQ output, filtering matching that applied to full-length reads could not be performed. To assign V/J genes and CDR3, sequences were annotated against IMGT germline references using PyIR, a Python wrapper for IgBLAST v1.9. Reads with weak V/J assignments (E-value above 1e-6), missing CDR3, stop codons, out-of-frame junctions, or ambiguous translated residues were removed. A V3J clonotype was defined by an identical inferred V gene, J gene, and CDR3 amino acid sequence. The percentage overlap between two repertoires was calculated by dividing the number of shared unique clonotypes by the size of the smaller repertoire. Richness of each repertoire was evaluated using RTK rarefaction, the Chao1 estimator, and Recon v2.1 estimates of unobserved clonotypes. Generation probabilities were computed with OLGA for all TCRbeta clonotypes obtained by the gDNA method from several donors. TCRdb obtained this table from immuneACCESS and retained in-frame rearrangements with V and J assigned. These tables miss some clones; where compared with another copy, unresolved V genes account for less than half of the shortfall, and the remainder is unexplained. The V and J calls and the clone size are those of that table, but D and trimming were determined from the DNA. This sample lists roughly 2.1 million clones; about 92% were detected once. The ten largest clones add up to 1.5% to 2% of the sample.

V is cut by 10 bases and J by 0 bases, and the space between the germline ends is 6 bases. As encoded in the germline V gene, CDR1 is MDHEN while CDR2 is SYDVKM. The CDR3 runs 11 amino acids, cysteine and phenylalanine included. This entry keeps only the CDR3 DNA: 33 bases, framed from base 1. The V and J segments used are TRBV28 and TRBJ1-1, with no reliable assignment of the D segment. The sequencing input was naive CD8+ T cells from PBMCs. Per the publication, the cell subset or site label means: CD45RA+CCR7+. The TCR was taken from a man aged 18 to 30 in good health. Some clones in this sample may be carry-over from other donors' samples. The encoded CDR3 is CATRLNTEAFF. The sequence in DNA is TGTGCCACCAGACTGAACACTGAAGCTTTCTTT.